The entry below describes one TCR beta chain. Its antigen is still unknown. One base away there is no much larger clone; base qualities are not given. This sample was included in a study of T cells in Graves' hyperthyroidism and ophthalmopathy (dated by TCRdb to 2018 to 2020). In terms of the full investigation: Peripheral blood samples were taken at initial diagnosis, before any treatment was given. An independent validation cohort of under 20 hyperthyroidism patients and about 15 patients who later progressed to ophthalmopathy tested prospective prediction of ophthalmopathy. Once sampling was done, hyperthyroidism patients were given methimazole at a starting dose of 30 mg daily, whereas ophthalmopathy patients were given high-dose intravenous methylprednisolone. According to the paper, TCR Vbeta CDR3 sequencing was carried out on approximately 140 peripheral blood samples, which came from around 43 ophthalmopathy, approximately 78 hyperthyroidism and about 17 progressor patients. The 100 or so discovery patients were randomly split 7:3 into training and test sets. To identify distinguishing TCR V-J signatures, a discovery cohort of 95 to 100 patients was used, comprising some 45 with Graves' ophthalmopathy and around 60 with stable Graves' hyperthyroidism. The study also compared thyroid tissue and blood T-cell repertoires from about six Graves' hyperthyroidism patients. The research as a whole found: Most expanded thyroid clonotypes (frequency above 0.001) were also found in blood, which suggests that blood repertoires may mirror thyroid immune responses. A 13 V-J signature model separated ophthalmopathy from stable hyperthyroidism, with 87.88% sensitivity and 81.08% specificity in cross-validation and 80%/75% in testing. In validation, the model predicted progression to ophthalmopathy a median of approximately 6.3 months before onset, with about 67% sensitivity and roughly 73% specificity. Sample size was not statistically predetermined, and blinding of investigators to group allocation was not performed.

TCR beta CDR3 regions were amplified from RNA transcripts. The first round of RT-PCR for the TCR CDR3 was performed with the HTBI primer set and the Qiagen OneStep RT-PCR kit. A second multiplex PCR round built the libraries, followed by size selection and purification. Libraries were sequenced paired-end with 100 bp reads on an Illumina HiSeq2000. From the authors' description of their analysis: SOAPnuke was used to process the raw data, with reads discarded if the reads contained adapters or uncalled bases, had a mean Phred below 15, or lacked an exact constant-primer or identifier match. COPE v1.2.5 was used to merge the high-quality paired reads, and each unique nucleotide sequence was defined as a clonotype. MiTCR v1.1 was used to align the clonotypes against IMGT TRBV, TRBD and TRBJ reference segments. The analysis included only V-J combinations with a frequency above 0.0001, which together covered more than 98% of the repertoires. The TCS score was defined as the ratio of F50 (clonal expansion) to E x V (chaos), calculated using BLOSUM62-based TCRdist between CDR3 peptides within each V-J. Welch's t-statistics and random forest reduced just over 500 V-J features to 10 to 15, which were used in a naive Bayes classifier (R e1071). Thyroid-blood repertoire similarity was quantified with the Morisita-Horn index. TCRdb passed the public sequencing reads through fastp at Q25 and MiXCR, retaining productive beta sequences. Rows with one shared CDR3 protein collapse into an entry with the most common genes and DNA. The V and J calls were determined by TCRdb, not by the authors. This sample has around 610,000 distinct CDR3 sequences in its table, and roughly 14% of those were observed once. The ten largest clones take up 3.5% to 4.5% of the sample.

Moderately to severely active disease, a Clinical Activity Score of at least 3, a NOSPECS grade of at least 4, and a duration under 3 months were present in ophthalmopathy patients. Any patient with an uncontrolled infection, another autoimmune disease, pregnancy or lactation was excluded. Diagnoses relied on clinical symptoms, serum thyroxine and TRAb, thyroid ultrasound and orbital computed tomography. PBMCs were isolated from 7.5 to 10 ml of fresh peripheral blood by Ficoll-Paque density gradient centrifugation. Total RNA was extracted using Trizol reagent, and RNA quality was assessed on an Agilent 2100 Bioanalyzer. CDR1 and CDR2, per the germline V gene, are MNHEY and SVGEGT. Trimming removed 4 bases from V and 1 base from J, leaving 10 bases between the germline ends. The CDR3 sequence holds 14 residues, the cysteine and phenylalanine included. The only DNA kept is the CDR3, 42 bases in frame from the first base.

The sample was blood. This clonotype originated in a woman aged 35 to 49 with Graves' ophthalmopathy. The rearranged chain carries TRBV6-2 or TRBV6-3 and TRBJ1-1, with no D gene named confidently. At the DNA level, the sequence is TGTGCCAGCAGTTCCTACACATCGAACACTGAAGCTTTCTTT. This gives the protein CASSSYTSNTEAFF.